Here is one T cell receptor (beta chain) with its context. What it binds is not known. This specimen comes from a study of vaccination and CD4 T cells after COVID-19. Treatment meaning: approximately 9-day PBMC culture with coronavirus spike peptide pools or control peptides (ViraFEST assay). There are 16 residues in the CDR3. Trimming removed 2 bases from V and 1 base from J, with 13 bases in between. Germline CDR1 MDHEN, CDR2 SYDVKM. The assay that was used to sequence DNA from cultured CD4+ T cells was the Oncomine TCR Beta short-read assay. One entry per CDR3 protein, called by TCRdb with MiXCR from the PCR reads. The sample consists of 15,000 to 20,000 distinct CDR3 sequences, 55% of them appearing once.

Sequencing input: CD4+ T cells from blood, cultured in vitro. The rearrangement uses TRBV28 and TRBJ2-3; no firm D call. The receptor's source is a human donor who had recovered from COVID-19. The CDR3 protein is CASSLNPSFGTDTQYF. In DNA, the CDR3 is TGTGCCAGCAGTTTAAATCCCAGCTTCGGCACAGATACGCAGTATTTT.